The 11 T cell receptor beta chains presented below share a single source sample, sequenced in a study of blood T cell repertoires in COVID-19. Assay: immunoSEQ multiplex PCR; the TCRdb copy retains only in-frame clones and omits some. The sample includes tens of thousands of clones, more than 80% seen only once; the top ten take about 2.5%. Sequencing input: peripheral blood. The receptors derive from a man aged 45-65 years with COVID-19, enrolled during active disease.

The chain joins TRBV7-9 to TRBJ2-5; 13 nucleotides agree with TRBD2. The CDR3 consists of 17 residues. The germline gives CDR1 SEHNR, CDR2 FQNEAQ (reference sequence). The V gene end was trimmed by 1 base and the J gene end by 5 bases; junction bases not matched to a gene: 7. The CDR3 bases are TGTGCCAGCAGCTTAGACCTACTAGCGGGGGGGCCTGAGACCCAGTACTTC. Translated, it gives CASSLDLLAGGPETQYF.

V gene TRBV7-6 combines with J gene TRBJ1-6; D is perhaps TRBD1 (6 bases). Germline lookup yields CDR1 SGHVS and CDR2 FNYEAQ. This CDR3 spans 17 amino acids. Trimming removed 0 bases at V and 3 bases at J, with 12 bases between. The DNA for the CDR3 is TGTGCCAGCAGCTTAGCTGGCAGGGGAAACTATAATTCACCCCTCCACTTT. Amino acid sequence: CASSLAGRGNYNSPLHF.

This chain joins TRBV5-1 and TRBJ1-4; 7 bases agree with TRBD1. Germline loops: CDR1 SGHRS, CDR2 YFSETQ. This CDR3 has 13 amino acids. The ends lost 4 bases at V and 5 bases at J; junction bases unmatched: 2. The CDR3 sequence is CASSPGQNEKLFF. The CDR3 DNA sequence: TGCGCCAGCAGCCCGGGACAGAATGAAAAACTGTTTTTT.

This clone was counted only a few times. The chain recombines TRBV11-3 with TRBJ2-1, with TRBD2 identical over 8 bases. Trimming removed 4 bases from V and 8 bases from J; junction bases left unmatched: 16. The CDR3 extends over 17 amino acids. Germline CDR1 and CDR2: SGHNT and YENEEA. Here the CDR3 DNA reads TGTGCCAGCAGCTCTTGGACATCCGGCGGGGGGAACGATGAGCAGTTCTTC. Translating it yields CASSSWTSGGGNDEQFF.

The V and J genes are TRBV2 and TRBJ2-7; no firm D call. V shed 8 bases and J shed 2 bases, with 13 bases lying between them. Germline loops: CDR1 SNHLY, CDR2 FYNNEI. The CDR3 is made up of 13 amino acids. The CDR3 region has the DNA TGTGCCAGCGGCCTCACAAACGCCTACGAGCAGTACTTC. It translates to CASGLTNAYEQYF.

The V and J genes are TRBV28 and TRBJ1-2; D gene unclear. Germline-derived CDR1 and CDR2 are MDHEN and SYDVKM. There are 13 residues in the CDR3. Trimming took 0 bases from V and 6 from J, leaving 8 bases between them. The CDR3 is CASSLWKLDGYTF. Written as DNA, the CDR3 is TGTGCCAGCAGTTTATGGAAGCTTGATGGCTACACCTTC.

The sample holds a few counts of this clone. At one end, the junction sequence differs from germline, possibly due to a read error. V usage is TRBV29-1 and J usage is TRBJ1-5; D is uncertain. The CDR3 extends over 13 amino acids. The germline V gene encodes CDR1 SQVTM and CDR2 ANQGSEA. The CDR3 DNA reads as TGCAGCGTTCAAGATTCAAGCAATCAGCCCCAGCATTTT. As protein: CSVQDSSNQPQHF.

The genes are TRBV6-5 and TRBJ2-3; 7 bases are shared with TRBD1. V was pared by 7 bases and J by 4 bases, with 8 bases of the junction left unmatched. Germline CDR1 MNHEY, CDR2 SVGAGI. This CDR3 comprises 14 residues. The CDR3 region has the DNA TGTGCCAGCACCCCGACAGGGAAGGCAGATACGCAGTATTTT. It specifies CASTPTGKADTQYF.

The V gene is TRBV12-3 or TRBV12-4, the J gene TRBJ2-1; D may be TRBD2 (6 bases). The V end lost 3 bases, the J end lost 6 bases, and 9 bases lay between the germline ends. This CDR3 spans 13 amino acids. The CDR3 nucleotides are TGTGCCAGCAGTTTCGAACTAGCCAATGAGCAGTTCTTC. This codes for CASSFELANEQFF.

V is TRBV3-1 (or the pseudogene TRBV3-2) and J is TRBJ2-7, with 7 bases fitting TRBD1. J lost 4 bases, V lost 4 bases, and 7 bases had no gene match. The CDR3 is made up of 14 amino acids. Germline V CDR1 and CDR2: LGHDT, YNNKEL (reference sequence). This CDR3 is CASSPPGQLYEQYF. The CDR3 DNA reads as TGTGCCAGCAGCCCTCCGGGACAGCTGTACGAGCAGTACTTC.

The chain carries TRBV7-9 and TRBJ1-2, with D uncertain. Germline-derived CDR1 and CDR2 are SEHNR and FQNEAQ (reference sequence). There are 16 residues in the CDR3. The ends were cut back, 5 bases at V and 5 bases at J, with 21 bases in the middle. CDR3 nucleotides: TGTGCCAGCAGCCCGGGAGTGGAACTCGTACTATATGGCTACACCTTC. Amino acids: CASSPGVELVLYGYTF.